This TCR beta chain stems from a study of T cell changes during pregnancy in multiple sclerosis. The repertoire was sequenced with immunoSEQ multiplex PCR; TCRdb's copy has only in-frame clones and lacks some. The sample shows 10,000 or so clones, under 85% of them seen only once. Of note for this clone: Other DNA sequences in this specimen translate into the identical CDR3.

In germline, CDR1 is LGHNA, CDR2 YNFKEQ. V lost 4 bases and J lost 2; bases outside the gene matches: 10. This CDR3 has 17 amino acids. The receptor comes from a female donor in good health, enrolled as a control in a pregnancy study. This chain connects TRBV4-2 to TRBJ1-4; 7 nucleotides line up with TRBD1. Source: CD8+ T cells from peripheral blood mononuclear cells, taken in the third trimester of pregnancy. In nucleotides, the CDR3 is TGTGCCAGCAGCCCTCGGGAGGGGGCGAGCACTAATGAAAAACTGTTTTTT. This encodes CASSPREGASTNEKLFF.